This T cell receptor beta chain was retrieved from a study of OX40 agonist ivuxolimab in advanced cancers. Background for the entire study: The costimulatory receptor OX40 (CD134) was targeted by ivuxolimab, a fully human IgG2 agonistic monoclonal antibody. The paper describes the monotherapy dose-escalation part (N = 52 patients) of the phase I trial of ivuxolimab. Intravenous ivuxolimab was administered to patients every 2 weeks at six dose levels: 0.01, 0.1, 0.3, 1.5, 3 and 10 mg/kg. The dose-escalation cohort was 80% to 90% male with a mean age of approximately 59 years, ranging from roughly 20 to 80. Among the 50 to 55 dose-escalation patients, some 20 had hepatocellular carcinoma, roughly 15 melanoma, 9 renal cell carcinoma and 9 head and neck cancer. Prior anti-PD-1, anti-PD-L1 or anti-CTLA-4 therapy was permitted, and 35% to 40% of dose-escalation patients had received checkpoint inhibitors. Partial responses occurred in three dose-escalation patients: two with cutaneous melanoma and one with hepatocellular carcinoma. Peripheral TCRbeta sequencing was intended to test whether TCR sequence diversity was altered and clonal T-cell expansion was caused by ivuxolimab.

Regarding this clone: It lacks a known antigen. Base qualities are not recorded, but no much larger clone differs from it by a single base.

For sequencing of the TCRbeta CDR3 region, genomic DNA was extracted from the sorted cells. The immunoSEQ Assay was used for sequencing of TCRbeta CDR3 regions. TCRdb's version of the immuneACCESS table is confined to in-frame rearrangements and falls short of the full clone set. An unresolved V gene accounts for under half of the shortfall where checked; the remainder is of unknown origin. The sample includes approximately 74,000 clones, with more than 80% observed a single time. The ten largest clones take up around 2.1% of the sample. The germline V gene yields SGHDT for CDR1 and YYEEEE for CDR2. Trimming at the junction amounts to 4 bases on V and 2 bases on J, and the germline ends lie 18 bases apart. Inclusive of the bounding cysteine and phenylalanine, the CDR3 is 17 residues long. Only CDR3 DNA remains: 51 bases, in frame from the first base. The trial excluded patients who had a history of autoimmune disease or who were on systemic immunosuppression. Peripheral blood for TCR sequencing was collected from all dose cohorts at baseline, on cycle 4 day 1, and on cycle 7 day 1. The samples were taken from a phase I, first-in-human, multicenter, open-label dose-escalation trial of ivuxolimab. The trial enrolled adults with locally advanced or metastatic head and neck squamous cell, hepatocellular, melanoma or renal cell carcinoma. CD4+ and CD8+ T cells were sorted separately from peripheral blood before TCR sequencing.

Findings and caveats that apply to the study as a whole: Low levels of normalized T-cell clonal expansion were also seen in some patients who did not respond. After ivuxolimab, expanded clones were on average more numerous among CD8+ T cells than among CD4+ T cells. In partial responders in the 0.1-3.0 mg/kg groups, normalized peripheral clonal expansion was found to be among the lowest, especially among CD8+ T cells. Antigen specificity was not determined for the clonally expanded peripheral T cells. Clonal expansion of both CD4+ and CD8+ blood T cells was observed from baseline to week 6 at doses 0.1 to 3.0 mg/kg.

The TCR comes from an adult with an advanced solid tumor such as melanoma, head and neck, liver or kidney cancer. The chain couples TRBV5-6 to TRBJ2-2, with no reliable assignment of the D segment. The starting material was CD4+ or CD8+ T cells sorted from blood, obtained in a trial of the OX40 agonist ivuxolimab. The DNA reads as follows: TGTGCCAGCAGCGTGCCGTTGTCACAGAGAAACACCGGGGAGCTGTTTTTT. It translates as CASSVPLSQRNTGELFF. Beyond the CDR3, the reference TRBV5-6 and TRBJ2-2 genes provide the residues; the full variable domain reads: DAGVTQSPTHLIKTRGQQVTLRCSPKSGHDTVSWYQQALGQGPQFIFQYYEEEERQRGNFPDRFSGHQFPNYSSELNVNALLLGDSALYLCASSVPLSQRNTGELFFGEGSRLTVL.